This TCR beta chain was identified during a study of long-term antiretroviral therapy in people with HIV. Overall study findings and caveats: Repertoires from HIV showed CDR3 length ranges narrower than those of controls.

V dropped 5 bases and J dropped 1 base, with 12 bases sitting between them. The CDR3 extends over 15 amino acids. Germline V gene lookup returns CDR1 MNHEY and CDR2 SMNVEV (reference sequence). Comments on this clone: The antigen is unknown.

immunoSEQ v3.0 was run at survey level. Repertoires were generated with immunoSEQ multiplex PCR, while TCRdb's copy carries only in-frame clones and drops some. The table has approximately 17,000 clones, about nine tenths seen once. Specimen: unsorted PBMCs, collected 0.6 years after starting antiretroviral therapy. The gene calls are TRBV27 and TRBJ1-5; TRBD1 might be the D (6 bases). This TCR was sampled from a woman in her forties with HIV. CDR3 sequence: CASSPGVGSNQPQHF. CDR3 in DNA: TGTGCCAGCAGTCCAGGGGTCGGGAGCAATCAGCCCCAGCATTTT.